This TCR beta chain derives from a study of cytomegalovirus exposure and HLA in healthy donors. Study-level points and caveats: Specificity of three CMV-associated chains for CMV antigens was verified in vitro.

Germline CDR1 reads SGHRS; CDR2 reads YFSETQ. Trimming left V 3 bases short and J 2 bases short, with 8 bases between. CDR3 size: 13 residues. In the PCR, 60 Vbeta and 13 Jbeta primers were used. Original data processing: The count from a later analysis was some 80 million unique TCR beta chains, around 11 million of them shared. TCRdb keeps only in-frame clones here, not all; method: immunoSEQ multiplex PCR. V and J calls and clone size are as listed in that table; D and trimming were resolved from the DNA. The table shows approximately 160,000 clones, with less than 85% occurring only once. Notes on this clone: As yet, its antigen is unknown.

J is TRBJ1-1 and V is TRBV5-1; D might be TRBD1 (6 bases). Sequencing input: PBMCs. This sequence originates from a male donor in good health and CMV-seronegative. CDR3 sequence (DNA): TGCGCCAGCAGCTGGGGGACAAACACTGAAGCTTTCTTT. The encoded protein is CASSWGTNTEAFF.